The subject of this entry is one TCR beta chain. Its antigen is not identified. The data originate from a study of cytomegalovirus exposure and HLA in healthy donors. Overall study findings and caveats: Relative to the approximately 700-donor mean, N-insertions were reportedly fewer in an Asian-associated ancestry cluster in a later analysis. Immune exposure was documented only through CMV serostatus. Confirmation in vitro established that a few CMV-associated chains were specific for CMV antigens.

Each donor was healthy, and each was a bone marrow donor. V lost 0 bases, J lost 4 bases, and 12 bases lay in between. Germline values: CDR1 SNHLY, CDR2 FYNNEI. The CDR3 contains 15 residues. Vbeta (60) and Jbeta (13) primers were used in the PCR. Here immunoSEQ multiplex PCR was the method, and the copy in TCRdb shows in-frame clones only, minus some. This repertoire shows about 100,000 clones, around two thirds found once; its top ten account for less than 4.5%. Sequenced input: PBMCs. The chain combines TRBV2 with TRBJ1-2; D gene unclear. The TCR comes from a young man in good health and CMV-seropositive. CDR3 amino acids: CASSEARSSSYGYTF. Here the CDR3 DNA reads TGTGCCAGCAGTGAAGCGCGGAGTTCCAGCTATGGCTACACCTTC.